This T cell receptor beta chain comes out of a study of CD8 T cells in ankylosing spondylitis. Study observations and caveats: What seemed typical of ankylosing spondylitis blood was a TCR beta motif built from several highly homologous variants.

This clonotype turned up a few times. The antigen is undetermined. Preparation of TCR beta libraries was done by quantitative 5'-RACE with molecular barcodes. MiXCR, run by TCRdb on the 5' RACE reads, gives a single entry per CDR3 protein. The data show 350,000 to 450,000 distinct CDR3 sequences, about 20% seen once. V lost 2 bases to trimming and J lost 10 bases, with 10 bases between them. The CDR3 contains 12 residues. Germline V gene lookup returns CDR1 SGDLS and CDR2 YYNGEE. The chain uses TRBV9 and TRBJ2-1; weak D call: TRBD2 (6 bases). The source of this sequence is a male donor with ankylosing spondylitis or in good health (not recorded which). Specimen: blood, either unsorted or a sorted T cell fraction (not recorded which). CDR3 bases: TGTGCCAGCAGCGTCCGGGAGAGGGAGCAGTTCTTC. This gives the protein CASSVREREQFF.